This T cell receptor beta chain was recorded in a study of cytomegalovirus exposure and HLA in healthy donors. PCR involved 60 Vbeta and 13 Jbeta primers. Clones were sequenced by immunoSEQ multiplex PCR, and TCRdb holds only the in-frame ones, with some missing. The repertoire consists of approximately 130,000 clones, with around three quarters occurring once and the leading ten covering approximately 3.6%. This clone came up a few times. CDR1 and CDR2 (germline): LNHDA, SQIVND (reference sequence). CDR3 length: 13 residues. Trimming took off 3 bases at V and 4 bases at J, with 7 bases between the two ends.

The source of this sequence is a man younger than 45 in good health and CMV-seronegative. The rearrangement links TRBV19 to TRBJ2-1; D ambiguous. The specimen was PBMCs. The chain's CDR3 is CASSIALYNEQFF. The CDR3 nucleotides are TGTGCCAGTAGTATTGCGCTGTACAATGAGCAGTTCTTC.